The 9 T cell receptor beta chains below all came from one sample that was sequenced in a study of spatial heterogeneity in lung cancer. Time point meaning: sample taken at primary tumor resection. No antigen is known for these receptors. TCRdb re-called the 5' RACE reads through MiXCR, storing one row per CDR3 protein. The repertoire holds roughly 3,000 distinct CDR3 sequences, approximately 17% seen once, with around 15% in the top ten. Regarding the study as a whole: Mutation counts in tumors were tracked by counts of expanded intratumoral alpha and beta TCRs.

Specimen: lung tumor tissue, collected at surgery. These receptors all stem from a male donor with early-stage non-small cell lung cancer.

Comment on this clonotype: This beta chain is an unintended read in a library built for alpha chains; its size means little. The rearrangement uses TRBV4-2 and TRBJ2-1; no clear D. This CDR3 comprises 14 residues. V lost 3 bases, J lost 0 bases, and 6 bases lay in between. Per germline, CDR1 LGHNA and CDR2 YNFKEQ. CDR3 nucleotide sequence: TGTGCCAGCAGCCAGCTAGGCTCCTACAATGAGCAGTTCTTC. It translates to CASSQLGSYNEQFF.

With respect to this clonotype: This beta chain represents an off-target read in a library built for alpha chains; its size is of limited meaning. The chain recombines TRBV9 with TRBJ1-1; 8 bases are a match to TRBD1. Germline V gene data show CDR1 as SGDLS and CDR2 as YYNGEE. There are 15 residues in the CDR3. With V trimmed by 2 bases and J by 1 base, 4 bases remained unmatched. The CDR3 DNA sequence: TGTGCCAGCAGCGTGATACAGGGGGAGAACACTGAAGCTTTCTTT. It translates to CASSVIQGENTEAFF.

By frequency in the sample, this clonotype is medium-sized. With the library built for alpha chains, this beta chain is off target and its frequency is not meaningful. The chain links TRBV7-6 to TRBJ2-5; 12 nucleotides align to TRBD2. The V gene end was trimmed by 0 bases and the J gene end by 1 base; junction bases not matched to a gene: 6. The germline V gene encodes CDR1 SGHVS and CDR2 FNYEAQ. The CDR3 spans 18 residues. Here the CDR3 reads CASSLAAEGLAGQETQYF. In DNA, the CDR3 is TGTGCCAGCAGCTTAGCGGCGGAGGGACTAGCGGGCCAAGAGACCCAGTACTTC.

Note on this clonotype: This beta chain is an off-target read within a library intended for alpha chains, so its frequency means little. DNA for the CDR3: TGTGCCAGCTCACCTAGGACAGCAACTTTCGCGAACACCGGGGAGCTGTTTTTT. Translating gives CASSPRTATFANTGELFF. The chain uses TRBV18 and TRBJ2-2, with a possible D match to TRBD1 (6 bases). The CDR3 spans 18 residues. Germline CDR1 and CDR2: KGHSH and LQKENI. Trimming pared 3 bases from V and 0 bases from J, leaving 17 bases between.

A remark on this clonotype: Little can be read into the size of this beta chain, an off-target read in a library designed for alpha chains. The chain is built from TRBV29-1 and TRBJ1-1; tentative D call: TRBD1 (5 bases). V was pared by 7 bases and J by 5 bases, with 11 bases between. The CDR3 totals 11 residues. Germline values: CDR1 SQVTM, CDR2 ANQGSEA. The CDR3 coding sequence is TGCAGCGCCAGGGCCGGGACTGAAGCTTTCTTT. Translation: CSARAGTEAFF.

This clonotype ranks as medium-sized. Because this beta chain is a stray read in a library intended to capture alpha chains, its abundance should not be given much weight. The chain employs TRBV7-9 and TRBJ2-3; a possible D gene is TRBD2 (6 bases). Germline values: CDR1 SEHNR, CDR2 FQNEAQ (reference sequence). CDR3 length: 16 residues. The V gene lost 5 bases and the J gene lost 7 bases, with 22 bases spanning the gap. The CDR3 region is CASSQPSSRDWYTQYF. In DNA, the CDR3 is TGTGCCAGCAGCCAACCATCATCGCGGGACTGGTATACGCAGTATTTT.

This clonotype was found a few times. This beta chain is a stray read from a library made for alpha chains; its abundance is not meaningful. This chain joins TRBV20-1 and TRBJ2-3; the match to TRBD2 covers 11 bases. The CDR3 is made up of 15 amino acids. Germline V CDR1 and CDR2: DFQATT, SNEGSKA (reference sequence). The J segment lost 1 base and the V segment lost 3 bases, leaving 3 bases of the junction unmatched. The CDR3 reads CSASKTSGGTDTQYF. For the CDR3, the DNA is TGCAGTGCTAGCAAGACTAGCGGGGGCACAGATACGCAGTATTTT.

This clonotype qualifies as medium-sized. The library was designed around alpha chains, so this beta chain is a stray read whose abundance carries little weight. The rearrangement uses TRBV11-2 and TRBJ1-2; a weak D match, TRBD1 (6 bases). CDR1 and CDR2 (germline): SGHAT, FQNNGV. V lost 5 bases, J lost 2 bases, and 15 bases lay in between. The CDR3 has 15 amino acids. The CDR3 region has the DNA TGTGCCAGCAGCCTCCAGGGGCCAGCCAACTATGGCTACACCTTC. This codes for CASSLQGPANYGYTF.

By sample share, this clonotype is medium-sized. Since the library was made to target alpha chains, this beta chain is a stray read and its abundance is not meaningful. The CDR3 reads CSALGPEYEQYF. CDR3 coding DNA: TGCAGTGCTCTTGGCCCGGAATACGAGCAGTACTTC. V is TRBV20-1 and J is TRBJ2-7; D ambiguous. Between the trimmed V and J ends, which lost 5 bases and 4 bases, there was a span of 12 bases. The CDR3 is made up of 12 amino acids. Per the germline V gene, CDR1 is DFQATT and CDR2 is SNEGSKA (reference sequence).